This T cell receptor beta chain was sequenced in a study of shared clonotypes between healthy human individuals. At the level of the study: Donors, aged 18 to 49, were a couple of women and three men.

Notes on this clone: No antigen is known for it.

Produced via immunoSEQ multiplex PCR; TCRdb's table is partial and in-frame only. Of under 1,100,000 clones in the sample, approximately 78% are singletons; the top ten hold roughly 0.61%. Germline CDR1 and CDR2: SGHRS and YFSETQ. Trimming removed 5 bases from V and 0 bases from J, with 12 bases in between. CDR3 length equals 14 residues. Findings of the study overall: Among non-shared clonotypes, generation probabilities were lower than among those shared by all four donors.

The V gene is TRBV5-1, the J gene TRBJ2-7; tentatively, D is TRBD1 (5 bases). The source of this sequence is a man aged 18 to 29 in good health. Some clones in this sample may be carry-over from other donors' samples. What was sequenced was memory CD4+ T cells from PBMCs. Subset: CD45RA-negative fraction. CDR3: CASREAGNSYEQYF. The CDR3 coding sequence is TGCGCCAGCAGGGAAGCAGGGAACTCCTACGAGCAGTACTTC.